This T cell receptor (beta chain) was observed in a study of blood T cell repertoires in COVID-19. Overall study context: T cells, B-cell-depleted T cells, or PBMCs provided the cDNA or gDNA that served as material.

As originally analysed: Quantification of nucleated cells was approximated via reference gene primer amplification. The assay was immunoSEQ multiplex PCR, and TCRdb's table has in-frame clones only and misses some. V and J calls and clone size are given by that table; D and trimming were obtained from the DNA. The sample carries approximately 400,000 clones, 81% recorded once. In germline, CDR1 is LGHDT, CDR2 YNNKEL (reference sequence). Losses at the gene ends were 2 bases for V and 3 bases for J; bases not matched to a gene: 12. This CDR3 has 19 amino acids. The chain has TRBV3-1 (or the pseudogene TRBV3-2) and TRBJ2-1; 11 nucleotides align to TRBD2. The sequence derives from a human donor with acute or convalescent COVID-19. The donor label of this sample is uncertain. The sequencing input was peripheral blood. The CDR3 DNA reads as TGTGCCAGCAGCCAAACTTCACTAGCGGGAGAATTTGGCTACAATGAGCAGTTCTTC. Protein product: CASSQTSLAGEFGYNEQFF.